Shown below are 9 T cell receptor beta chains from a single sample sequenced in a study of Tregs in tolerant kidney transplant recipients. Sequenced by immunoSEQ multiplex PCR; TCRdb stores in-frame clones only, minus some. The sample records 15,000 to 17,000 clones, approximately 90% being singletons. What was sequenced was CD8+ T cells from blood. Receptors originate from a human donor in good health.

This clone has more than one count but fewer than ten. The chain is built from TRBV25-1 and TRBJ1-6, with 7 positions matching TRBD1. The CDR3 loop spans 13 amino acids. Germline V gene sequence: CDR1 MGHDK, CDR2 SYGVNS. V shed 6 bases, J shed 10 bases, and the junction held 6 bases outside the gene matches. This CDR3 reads CASRQGNGSPLHF. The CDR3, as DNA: TGTGCCAGCAGACAGGGGAATGGGTCACCCCTCCACTTT.

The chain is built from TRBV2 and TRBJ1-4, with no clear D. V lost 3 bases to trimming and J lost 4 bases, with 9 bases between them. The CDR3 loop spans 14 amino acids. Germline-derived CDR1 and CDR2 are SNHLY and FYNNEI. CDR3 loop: CASSEGGNNEKLFF. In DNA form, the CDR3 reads TGTGCCAGCAGTGAGGGCGGGAATAATGAAAAACTGTTTTTT.

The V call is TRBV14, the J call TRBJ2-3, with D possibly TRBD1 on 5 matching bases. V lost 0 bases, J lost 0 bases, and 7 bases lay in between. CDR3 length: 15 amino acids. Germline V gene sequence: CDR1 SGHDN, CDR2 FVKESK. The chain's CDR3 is CASSQDGASTDTQYF. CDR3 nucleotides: TGTGCCAGCAGCCAAGATGGGGCCAGCACAGATACGCAGTATTTT.

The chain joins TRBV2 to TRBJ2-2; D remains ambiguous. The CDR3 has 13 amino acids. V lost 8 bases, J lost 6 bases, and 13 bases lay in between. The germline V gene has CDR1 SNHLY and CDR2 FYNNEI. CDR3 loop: CASRGPPSGELFF. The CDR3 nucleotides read TGTGCCAGCCGAGGCCCACCGTCCGGGGAGCTGTTTTTT.

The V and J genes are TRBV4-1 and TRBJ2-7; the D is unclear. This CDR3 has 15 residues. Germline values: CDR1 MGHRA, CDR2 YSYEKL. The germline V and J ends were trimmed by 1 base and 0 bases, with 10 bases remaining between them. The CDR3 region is CASSQGAANSYEQYF. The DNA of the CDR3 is TGCGCCAGCAGCCAAGGCGCCGCTAACTCCTACGAGCAGTACTTC.

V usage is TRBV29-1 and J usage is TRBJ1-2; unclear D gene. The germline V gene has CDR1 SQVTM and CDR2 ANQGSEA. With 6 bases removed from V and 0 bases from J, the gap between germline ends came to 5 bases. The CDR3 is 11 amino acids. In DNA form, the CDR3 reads TGCAGCGTCGCTTCTAACTATGGCTACACCTTC. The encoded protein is CSVASNYGYTF.

CDR3 coding DNA: TGTGCCAGCAGTGACGGGGGAAGGGAGTATTTT. This codes for CASSDGGREYF. V gene TRBV9 combines with J gene TRBJ2-3, with D possibly being TRBD2 (6 bases). Germline V lookup: CDR1 SGDLS, CDR2 YYNGEE. The V gene lost 5 bases and the J gene lost 13 bases, with 14 bases spanning the gap. The CDR3 loop spans 11 amino acids.

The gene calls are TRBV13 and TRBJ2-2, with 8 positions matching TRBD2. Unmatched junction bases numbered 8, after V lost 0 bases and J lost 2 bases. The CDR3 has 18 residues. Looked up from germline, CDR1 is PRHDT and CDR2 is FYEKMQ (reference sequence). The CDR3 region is CASSLGDGGAPNTGELFF. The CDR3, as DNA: TGTGCCAGCAGCTTAGGGGACGGGGGGGCACCTAACACCGGGGAGCTGTTTTTT.

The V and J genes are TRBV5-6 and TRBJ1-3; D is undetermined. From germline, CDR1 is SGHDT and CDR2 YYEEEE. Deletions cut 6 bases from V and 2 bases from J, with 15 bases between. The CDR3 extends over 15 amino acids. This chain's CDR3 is CASTQVGAAGNTIYF. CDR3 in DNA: TGTGCCAGCACCCAAGTAGGCGCTGCTGGAAACACCATATATTTT.